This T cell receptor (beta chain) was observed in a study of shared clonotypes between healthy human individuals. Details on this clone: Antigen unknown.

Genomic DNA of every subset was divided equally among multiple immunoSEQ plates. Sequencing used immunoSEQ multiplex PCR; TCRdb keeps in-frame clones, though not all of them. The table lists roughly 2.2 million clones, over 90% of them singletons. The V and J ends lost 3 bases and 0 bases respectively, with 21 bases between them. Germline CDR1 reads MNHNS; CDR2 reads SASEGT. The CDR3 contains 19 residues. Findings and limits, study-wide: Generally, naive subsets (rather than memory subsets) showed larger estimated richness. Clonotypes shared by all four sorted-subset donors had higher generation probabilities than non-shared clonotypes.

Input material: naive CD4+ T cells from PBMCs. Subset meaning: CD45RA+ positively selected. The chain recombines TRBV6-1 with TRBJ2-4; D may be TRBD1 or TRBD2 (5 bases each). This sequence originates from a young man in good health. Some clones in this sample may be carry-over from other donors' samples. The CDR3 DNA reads TGTGCCAGCAGTGAGGAGCGACGGGACGCCAAACTAGCCAAAAACATTCAGTACTTC. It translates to CASSEERRDAKLAKNIQYF.